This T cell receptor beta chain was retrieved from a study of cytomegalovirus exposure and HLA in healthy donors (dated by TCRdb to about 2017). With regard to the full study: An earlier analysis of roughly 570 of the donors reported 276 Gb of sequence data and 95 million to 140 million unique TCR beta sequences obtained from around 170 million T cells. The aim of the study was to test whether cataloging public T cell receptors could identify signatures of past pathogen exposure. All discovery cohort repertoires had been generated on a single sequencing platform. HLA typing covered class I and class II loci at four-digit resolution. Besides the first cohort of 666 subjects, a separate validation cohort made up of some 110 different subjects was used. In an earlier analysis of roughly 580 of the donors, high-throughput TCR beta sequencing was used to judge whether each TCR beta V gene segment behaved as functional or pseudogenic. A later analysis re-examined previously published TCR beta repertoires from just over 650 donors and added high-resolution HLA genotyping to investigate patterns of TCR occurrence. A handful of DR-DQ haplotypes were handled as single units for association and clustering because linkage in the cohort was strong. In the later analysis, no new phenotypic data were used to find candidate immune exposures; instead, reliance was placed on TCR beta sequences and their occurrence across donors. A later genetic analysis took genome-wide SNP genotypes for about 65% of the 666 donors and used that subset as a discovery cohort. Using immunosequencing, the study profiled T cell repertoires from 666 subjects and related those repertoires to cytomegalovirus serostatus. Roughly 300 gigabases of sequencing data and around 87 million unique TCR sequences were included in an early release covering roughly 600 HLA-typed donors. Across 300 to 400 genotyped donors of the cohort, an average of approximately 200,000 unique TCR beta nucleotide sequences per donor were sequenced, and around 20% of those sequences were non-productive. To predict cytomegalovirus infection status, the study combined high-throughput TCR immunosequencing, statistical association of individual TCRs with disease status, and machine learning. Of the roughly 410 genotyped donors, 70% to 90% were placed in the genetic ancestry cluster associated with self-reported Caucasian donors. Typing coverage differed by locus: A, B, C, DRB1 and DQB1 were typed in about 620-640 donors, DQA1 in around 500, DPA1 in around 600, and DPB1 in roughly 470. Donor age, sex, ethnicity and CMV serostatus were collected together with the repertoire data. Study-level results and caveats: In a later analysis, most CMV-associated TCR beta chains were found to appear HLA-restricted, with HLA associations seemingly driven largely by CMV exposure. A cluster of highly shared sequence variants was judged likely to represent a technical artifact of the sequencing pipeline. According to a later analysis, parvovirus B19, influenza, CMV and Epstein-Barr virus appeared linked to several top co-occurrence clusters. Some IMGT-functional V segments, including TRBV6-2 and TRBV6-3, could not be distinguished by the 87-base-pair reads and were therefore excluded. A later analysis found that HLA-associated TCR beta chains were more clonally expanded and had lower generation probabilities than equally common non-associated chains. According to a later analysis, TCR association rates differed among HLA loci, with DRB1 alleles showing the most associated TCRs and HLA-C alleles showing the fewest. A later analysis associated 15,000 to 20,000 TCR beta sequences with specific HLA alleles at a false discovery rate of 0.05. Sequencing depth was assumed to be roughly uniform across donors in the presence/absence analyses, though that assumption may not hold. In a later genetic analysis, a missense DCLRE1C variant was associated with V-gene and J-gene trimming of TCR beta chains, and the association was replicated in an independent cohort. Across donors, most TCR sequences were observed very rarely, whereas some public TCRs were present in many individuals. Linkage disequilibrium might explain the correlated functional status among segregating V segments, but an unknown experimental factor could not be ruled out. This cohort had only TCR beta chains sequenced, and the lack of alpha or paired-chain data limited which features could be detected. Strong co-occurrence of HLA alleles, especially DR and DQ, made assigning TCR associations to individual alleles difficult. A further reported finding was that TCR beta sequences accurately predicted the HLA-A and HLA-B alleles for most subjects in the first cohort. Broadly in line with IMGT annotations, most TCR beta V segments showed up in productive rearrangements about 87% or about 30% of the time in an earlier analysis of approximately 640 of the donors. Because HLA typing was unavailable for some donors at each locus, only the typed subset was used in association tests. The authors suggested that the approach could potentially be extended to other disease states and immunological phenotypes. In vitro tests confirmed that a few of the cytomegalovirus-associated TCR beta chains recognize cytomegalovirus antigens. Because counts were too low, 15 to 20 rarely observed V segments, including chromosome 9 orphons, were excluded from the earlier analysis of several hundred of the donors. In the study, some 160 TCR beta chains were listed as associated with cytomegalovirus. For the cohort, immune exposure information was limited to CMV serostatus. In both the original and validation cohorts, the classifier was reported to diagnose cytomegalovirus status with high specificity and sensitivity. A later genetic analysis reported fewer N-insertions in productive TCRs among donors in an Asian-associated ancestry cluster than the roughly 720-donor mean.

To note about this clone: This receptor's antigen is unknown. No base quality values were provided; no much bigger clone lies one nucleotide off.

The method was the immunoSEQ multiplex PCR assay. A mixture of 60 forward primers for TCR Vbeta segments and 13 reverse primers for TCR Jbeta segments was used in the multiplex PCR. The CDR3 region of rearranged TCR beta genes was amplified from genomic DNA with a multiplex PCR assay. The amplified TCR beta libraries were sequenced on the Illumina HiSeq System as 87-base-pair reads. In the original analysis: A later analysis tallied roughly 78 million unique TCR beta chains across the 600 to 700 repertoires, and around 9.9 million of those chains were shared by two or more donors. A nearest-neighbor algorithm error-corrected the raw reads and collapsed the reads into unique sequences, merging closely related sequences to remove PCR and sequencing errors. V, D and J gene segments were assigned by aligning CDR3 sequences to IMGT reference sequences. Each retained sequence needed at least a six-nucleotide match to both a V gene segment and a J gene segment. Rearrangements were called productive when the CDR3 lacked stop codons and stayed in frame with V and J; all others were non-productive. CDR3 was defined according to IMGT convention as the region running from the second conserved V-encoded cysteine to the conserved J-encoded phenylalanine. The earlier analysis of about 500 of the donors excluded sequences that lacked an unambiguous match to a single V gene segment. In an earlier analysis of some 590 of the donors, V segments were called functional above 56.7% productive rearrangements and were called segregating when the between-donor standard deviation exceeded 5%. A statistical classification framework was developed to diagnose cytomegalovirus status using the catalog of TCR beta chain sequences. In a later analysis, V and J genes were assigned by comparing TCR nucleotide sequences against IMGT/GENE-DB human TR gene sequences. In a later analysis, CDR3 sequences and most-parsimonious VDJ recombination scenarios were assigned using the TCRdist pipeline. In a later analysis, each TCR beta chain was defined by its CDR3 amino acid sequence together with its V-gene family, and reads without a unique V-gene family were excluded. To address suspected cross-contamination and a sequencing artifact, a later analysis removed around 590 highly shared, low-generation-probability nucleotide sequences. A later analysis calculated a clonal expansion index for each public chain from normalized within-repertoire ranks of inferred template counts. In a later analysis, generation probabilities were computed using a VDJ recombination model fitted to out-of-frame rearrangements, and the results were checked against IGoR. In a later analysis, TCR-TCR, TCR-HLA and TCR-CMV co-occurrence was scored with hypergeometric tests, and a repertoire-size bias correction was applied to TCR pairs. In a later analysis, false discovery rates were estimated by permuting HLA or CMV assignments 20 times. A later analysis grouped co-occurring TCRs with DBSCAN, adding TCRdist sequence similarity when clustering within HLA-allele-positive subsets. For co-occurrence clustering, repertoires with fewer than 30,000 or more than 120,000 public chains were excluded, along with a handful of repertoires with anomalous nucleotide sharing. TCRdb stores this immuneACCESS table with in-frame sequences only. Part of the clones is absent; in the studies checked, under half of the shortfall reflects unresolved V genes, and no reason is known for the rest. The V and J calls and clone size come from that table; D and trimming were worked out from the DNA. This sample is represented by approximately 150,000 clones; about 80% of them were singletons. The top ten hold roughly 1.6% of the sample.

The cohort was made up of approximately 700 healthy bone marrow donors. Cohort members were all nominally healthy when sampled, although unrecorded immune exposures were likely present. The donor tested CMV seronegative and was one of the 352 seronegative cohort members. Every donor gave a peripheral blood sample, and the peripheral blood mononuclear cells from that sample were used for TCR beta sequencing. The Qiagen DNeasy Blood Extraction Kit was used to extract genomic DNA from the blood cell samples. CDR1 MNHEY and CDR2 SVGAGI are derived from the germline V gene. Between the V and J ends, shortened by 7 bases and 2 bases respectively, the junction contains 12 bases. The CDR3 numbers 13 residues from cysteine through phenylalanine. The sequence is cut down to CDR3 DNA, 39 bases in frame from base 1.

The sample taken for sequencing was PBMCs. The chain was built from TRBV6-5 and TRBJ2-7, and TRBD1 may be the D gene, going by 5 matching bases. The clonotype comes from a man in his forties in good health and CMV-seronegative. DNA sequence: TGTGCCAGCACTTCCGACAGCACCTACGAGCAGTACTTC. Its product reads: CASTSDSTYEQYF.